This section outlines one TCR beta chain sequence together with its context. The germline V gene encodes CDR1 DFQATT and CDR2 SNEGSKA (reference sequence). This CDR3 spans 13 amino acids. V lost 2 bases, J lost 3 bases, and 11 bases lay in between. This specimen belongs to a study of T cell repertoires in cytomegalovirus infection. TCRdb re-called the reads through MiXCR, storing one row per CDR3 protein. Counted here are more than 250,000 distinct CDR3 sequences, around 15% occurring once; the ten biggest clones make up about 10%. The clonotype comes from a human donor in good health (CMV status not recorded). Some clones in this sample may be carry-over from other donors' samples. Specimen: PBMCs. This chain joins TRBV20-1 and TRBJ2-7; unclear D gene. CDR3 protein: CSARFGPSYEQYF. Here the CDR3 DNA reads TGCAGTGCTAGATTTGGGCCGAGCTACGAGCAGTACTTC.